Listed below are T cell receptor beta chains from one sample, sequenced in a study of response to subunit inactivated influenza vaccine. TCRdb re-called the RT-PCR reads with MiXCR, one entry per CDR3 protein. The table records some 500,000 distinct CDR3 sequences, 16% of them present only once. Material: CD4+ T cells sorted from PBMCs, obtained less than 30 months after vaccination. The receptor set was obtained from a man between 50 and 69 years old who received an inactivated influenza vaccine. CDR3s include the opening cysteine and the closing phenylalanine or tryptophan. D genes are given only for firm matches. Clone size is not always given. Where it is, it says once, few, many or a class for expanded clones.

J gene	D gene	clone size	V gene	CDR3 DNA	CDR3 protein
TRBJ2-5	NA	many	TRBV29-1	TGCAGCGTTGCCGAAAATAGGGGGGAGACCCAGTACTTC	CSVAENRGETQYF
TRBJ1-2	NA	few	TRBV6-1	TGTGCCAGCATCCGAGGAGGGGACTATGGCTACACCTTC	CASIRGGDYGYTF
TRBJ2-7	NA	few	TRBV3-1	TGTGCCAGCAGCCAAGTTACAGGGGGGGATTACGAGCAGTACTTC	CASSQVTGGDYEQYF
TRBJ1-2	NA	NA	TRBV5-1	TGCGCCAGCAGCTTGGGGGTCGTGGGAGCCTATGGCTACACCTTC	CASSLGVVGAYGYTF
TRBJ2-1	TRBD2	few	TRBV6-2/TRBV6-3	TGTGCCAGCACCGTGGGACTAGCGGGGGGCCCGCGTAGAAATGAGCAGTTCTTC	CASTVGLAGGPRRNEQFF
TRBJ2-3	TRBD2	many	TRBV28	TGTGCCAGCAGTAGCGGGAGGGCCGCAGATACGCAGTATTTT	CASSSGRAADTQYF
TRBJ1-4	NA	many	TRBV5-1	TGCGCCAGCAGCTTGCTTGGAACAGGGAGGGATGAAAAACTGTTTTTT	CASSLLGTGRDEKLFF
TRBJ2-2	NA	few	TRBV24-1	TGTGCCACCCTAGGTGTCCGACGGAACACCGGGGAGCTGTTTTTT	CATLGVRRNTGELFF
TRBJ2-3	TRBD1	NA	TRBV6-2/TRBV6-3	TGTGCCAGCACCTTAACCCGGGACAGAAAAGATACGCAGTATTTT	CASTLTRDRKDTQYF
TRBJ2-3	NA	NA	TRBV10-1	TGCGCCAGCAGTGATTCGTCTGCTGGGGATACGCAGTATTTT	CASSDSSAGDTQYF
TRBJ2-2	NA	NA	TRBV16	TGTGCCAGCAGCCGAGCCGATCCCCGCACCGGGGAGCTGTTTTTT	CASSRADPRTGELFF
TRBJ1-1	NA	NA	TRBV20-1	TGCAGTGCTACCCTTGGGGGATCGAACACTGAAGCTTTCTTT	CSATLGGSNTEAFF
TRBJ2-1	NA	many	TRBV10-1	TGCGCCAGCAGTGCAACTTTATACACTAGCATCAATGAGCAGTTCTTC	CASSATLYTSINEQFF
TRBJ1-3	NA	few	TRBV30	TGTGCCTGGAGTGTACATTCCTCTGGAAACACCATATATTTT	CAWSVHSSGNTIYF
TRBJ2-1	NA	few	TRBV29-1	TGCAGCGTTTCCCTTATACACTATGAGCAGTTCTTC	CSVSLIHYEQFF
TRBJ2-5	TRBD2	NA	TRBV11-3	TGTGCCAGCAGCCCCGGCGGGGGGGATCAAGAGACCCAGTACTTC	CASSPGGGDQETQYF
TRBJ2-1	TRBD2	NA	TRBV3-1	TGTGCCAGCAGCCCCCGGGTTGGGCTAGCGGGGGGTGGTGAGCAGTTCTTC	CASSPRVGLAGGGEQFF
TRBJ2-7	NA	few	TRBV12-3/TRBV12-4	TGTGCCAGCAGTCGTAGGGGTTCCTACGAGCAGTACTTC	CASSRRGSYEQYF
TRBJ1-5	NA	NA	TRBV20-1	TGCAGTGCTAGAGATCCAGGGAGCGATCAGCCCCAGCATTTT	CSARDPGSDQPQHF
TRBJ2-1	NA	NA	TRBV30	TGTGCCTCATTAGGGAATGAGCAGTTCTTC	CASLGNEQFF
TRBJ2-3	NA	NA	TRBV20-1	TGCAGTGCTAGAGAGGGCGGGACAGATACGCAGTATTTT	CSAREGGTDTQYF
TRBJ2-4	TRBD2	NA	TRBV15	TGTGCCACCAGCAGAGTCGGGACTAGTGGGGACATTCAGTACTTC	CATSRVGTSGDIQYF
TRBJ2-3	NA	NA	TRBV5-8	TGTGCCAGCAGCTCCGGCTTGATCACAGATACGCAGTATTTT	CASSSGLITDTQYF
TRBJ2-7	TRBD1	few	TRBV4-1	TGCGCCAGCAGCCGGAGCTGGACAGGGGGCCTCTACGAGCAGTACTTC	CASSRSWTGGLYEQYF
TRBJ2-1	TRBD2	few	TRBV12-3/TRBV12-4	TGTGCCAGCAGACCTCCGGGACTAGTCCACAATGAGCAGTTCTTC	CASRPPGLVHNEQFF
TRBJ2-3	NA	NA	TRBV27	TGTGCCAGCAGTTTAATTGGCACGGCAGATACGCAGTATTTT	CASSLIGTADTQYF
TRBJ1-1	TRBD1	NA	TRBV20-1	TGCAGTGCTGGGGACAGAGATAACACTGAAGCTTTCTTT	CSAGDRDNTEAFF
TRBJ2-3	NA	NA	TRBV6-2/TRBV6-3	TGTGCCAGCAGTTACGGAACAGTCGCGCAGTATTTT	CASSYGTVAQYF
TRBJ1-2	NA	few	TRBV10-3	TGTGCCATCAGTTTCAACTATGGCTACACCTTC	CAISFNYGYTF
TRBJ2-1	NA	many	TRBV27	TGTGCCAGCAGTTTAACGGCCGTGGGGCTCGCGAATGAGCAGTTCTTC	CASSLTAVGLANEQFF
TRBJ1-3	NA	NA	TRBV15	TGTGCCACCAGGACAGCCTCTGGAAACACCATATATTTT	CATRTASGNTIYF
TRBJ1-1	NA	NA	TRBV20-1	TGCAGTGCTAACAGGATTACTGAAGCTTTCTTT	CSANRITEAFF
TRBJ2-1	NA	NA	TRBV28	TGTGCCAGCAGAAGGGTCGCCAACAATGAGCAGTTCTTC	CASRRVANNEQFF
TRBJ2-7	NA	few	TRBV2	TGTGCCAGCAGTGATTGGCTAGCTGACTACGAGCAGTACTTC	CASSDWLADYEQYF
TRBJ2-1	TRBD2	NA	TRBV20-1	TGCAGTGCTAGTCCCGGGACTAGCGTCTACAATGAGCAGTTCTTC	CSASPGTSVYNEQFF
TRBJ2-1	TRBD2	many	TRBV6-1	TGTGCCAGCAGTGAAGACTGGCGGGAGAACTGGGGTGAGCAGTTCTTC	CASSEDWRENWGEQFF
TRBJ1-6	TRBD1	NA	TRBV5-1	TGCGCCAGCAGCGCCACTTTTACAGGGGGCGCGAGTCCTTCACCCCTCCACTTT	CASSATFTGGASPSPLHF
TRBJ2-3	TRBD1	many	TRBV7-3	TGTGCCAGCAGCACGACAGGGGGTCGCACAGATACGCAGTATTTT	CASSTTGGRTDTQYF
TRBJ1-4	NA	NA	TRBV20-1	TGCAGTGCTAGACCCCTCCGATTATTGAATGAAAAACTGTTTTTT	CSARPLRLLNEKLFF
TRBJ2-2	TRBD1	NA	TRBV5-1	TGCGCCAGCAGCTTAGCCCCCGTCAGGGGGTACACCGGGGAGCTGTTTTTT	CASSLAPVRGYTGELFF
TRBJ2-1	TRBD2	NA	TRBV4-3	TGCGCCAGCAGCCAAGATCGGTGGGGGGGTCGGGAGCAGTTCTTC	CASSQDRWGGREQFF